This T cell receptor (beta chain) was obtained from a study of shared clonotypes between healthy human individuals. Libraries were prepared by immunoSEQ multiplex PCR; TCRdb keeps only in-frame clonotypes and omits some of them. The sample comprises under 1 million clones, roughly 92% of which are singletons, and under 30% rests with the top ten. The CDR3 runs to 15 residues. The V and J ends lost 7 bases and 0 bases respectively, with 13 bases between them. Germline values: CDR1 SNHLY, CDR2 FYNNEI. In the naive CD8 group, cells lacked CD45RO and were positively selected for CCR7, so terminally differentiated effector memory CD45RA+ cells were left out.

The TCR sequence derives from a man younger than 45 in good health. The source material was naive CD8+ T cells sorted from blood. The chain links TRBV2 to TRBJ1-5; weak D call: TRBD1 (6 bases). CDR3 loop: CASKEGEYSNQPQHF. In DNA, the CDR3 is TGTGCCAGCAAAGAGGGGGAGTATAGCAATCAGCCCCAGCATTTT.